This entry lists 30 T cell receptor beta chains sequenced from one sample in a study of blood T cell repertoires in COVID-19. The data were produced by immunoSEQ multiplex PCR, yet TCRdb's version contains in-frame clones alone and is incomplete. Of 140,000 to 150,000 clones listed, roughly four fifths are singletons. Sequencing was performed on peripheral blood. The receptors derive from a human donor with acute or convalescent COVID-19. The donor label of this sample is uncertain.

This chain links TRBV30 with TRBJ2-1, with 8 nucleotides matching TRBD1. Germline loops: CDR1 GTSNPN, CDR2 SVGIG (reference sequence). The CDR3 contains 15 residues. Trimming removed 7 bases from V and 2 bases from J; junction bases left unmatched: 10. CDR3 nucleotides: TGTGCCTTACATTTAGGGACAGGCCCCTACAATGAGCAGTTCTTC. Protein sequence: CALHLGTGPYNEQFF.

The rearrangement links TRBV3-1 (or the pseudogene TRBV3-2) to TRBJ1-3, with 7 bases fitting TRBD1. V shed 4 bases, J shed 0 bases, and the junction held 6 bases outside the gene matches. Germline-derived CDR1 and CDR2 are LGHDT and YNNKEL (reference sequence). CDR3 length: 16 amino acids. Here the CDR3 reads CASSPRGENSGNTIYF. DNA of the CDR3: TGTGCCAGCAGCCCCAGGGGGGAAAACTCTGGAAACACCATATATTTT.

J is TRBJ1-4 and V is TRBV9; maybe TRBD1 (5 bases). CDR3 length: 16 amino acids. Trimming cost V 0 bases and J 7 bases, with 16 bases left between them. Germline CDR1 and CDR2: SGDLS and YYNGEE. CDR3 bases: TGTGCCAGCAGCGTAGTCCCATCGGGGGGGACTGAAAAACTGTTTTTT. This encodes CASSVVPSGGTEKLFF.

The chain recombines TRBV10-3 with TRBJ2-5, with a possible D match to TRBD2 (6 bases). With 10 bases removed from V and 5 bases from J, the gap between germline ends came to 17 bases. The CDR3 spans 13 residues. Germline lookup yields CDR1 ENHRY and CDR2 SYGVKD. The CDR3 sequence is CATGEGRYETQYF. The DNA for the CDR3 is TGTGCCACCGGCGAAGGGAGGTACGAGACCCAGTACTTC.

The V and J genes are TRBV5-1 and TRBJ2-5; 7 bases match TRBD2. Germline V gives CDR1 SGHRS, CDR2 YFSETQ. The CDR3 contains 14 residues. The ends lost 0 bases at V and 5 bases at J; junction bases unmatched: 4. This chain's CDR3 is CASSLVAGRETQYF. CDR3 nucleotide sequence: TGCGCCAGCAGCTTGGTTGCCGGGAGGGAGACCCAGTACTTC.

The chain carries TRBV19 and TRBJ1-2; weak D call: TRBD1 (5 bases). The V end lost 8 bases, the J end lost 3 bases, and 19 bases lay between the germline ends. CDR3 length equals 15 residues. CDR1 and CDR2 (germline): LNHDA, SQIVND (reference sequence). The CDR3 nucleotides are TGTGCCAGTCTCCCCACGGGCAGGGAGGACTATGGCTACACCTTC. It specifies CASLPTGREDYGYTF.

The chain uses TRBV5-5 and TRBJ2-7, with a tentative D call TRBD1 (6 bases). The V gene's germline CDR1 is SGHKS and CDR2 YYEKEE (reference sequence). The V end lost 1 base, the J end lost 1 base, and 12 bases lay between the germline ends. CDR3 size: 15 residues. Here the CDR3 DNA reads TGTGCCAGCAGCTTGTCCGGCGGACAGTCCTACGAGCAGTACTTC. Its protein product is CASSLSGGQSYEQYF.

This clone showed up just once. The chain carries TRBV2 and TRBJ1-1; D ambiguous. CDR3 size: 15 residues. CDR1 SNHLY and CDR2 FYNNEI come from the germline V gene. Trimming pared 5 bases from V and 5 bases from J, leaving 18 bases between. The chain's CDR3 is CASSSSRAGNTEAFF. In nucleotides, the CDR3 is TGTGCCAGCAGTTCCTCGAGGGCCGGAAATACTGAAGCTTTCTTT.

This clone was counted a few times. The rearrangement joins TRBV2 to TRBJ1-5, with unresolved D. The germline V and J ends were trimmed by 8 bases and 2 bases, with 10 bases remaining between them. Germline loops: CDR1 SNHLY, CDR2 FYNNEI. The CDR3 spans 13 residues. The CDR3 loop reads CASGLARNQPQHF. For the CDR3, the DNA is TGTGCCAGCGGACTTGCTCGCAATCAGCCCCAGCATTTT.

The chain uses TRBV6-5 and TRBJ1-1; 8 positions match TRBD1. V dropped 0 bases and J dropped 6; count of bases not matched to a gene: 6. The CDR3 consists of 15 residues. CDR1 MNHEY and CDR2 SVGAGI come from the germline V gene. Here the CDR3 DNA reads TGTGCCAGCAGTTACTCGGGACAGGCGGTAGCTGAAGCTTTCTTT. It translates to CASSYSGQAVAEAFF.

V is TRBV6-2 or TRBV6-3 and J is TRBJ2-7, with 9 bases fitting TRBD1. The CDR3 has 14 amino acids. Unmatched junction bases numbered 4, after V lost 5 bases and J lost 2 bases. The germline V gene has CDR1 MNHEY and CDR2 SVGEGT. DNA of the CDR3: TGTGCCAGCAGTACCCGACAGGGGGCCTACGAGCAGTACTTC. Encoded protein: CASSTRQGAYEQYF.

The chain has TRBV18 and TRBJ1-1; D is uncertain. V dropped 3 bases and J dropped 1 base, with 12 bases sitting between them. CDR3 size: 15 residues. The V gene's germline CDR1 is KGHSH and CDR2 LQKENI. The DNA for the CDR3 is TGTGCCAGCTCACCCTCCGCCCGGGGGAACACTGAAGCTTTCTTT. As protein: CASSPSARGNTEAFF.

This sequence joins TRBV30 and TRBJ1-1; TRBD1 agrees at 10 bases. This CDR3 has 17 residues. Germline V gene sequence: CDR1 GTSNPN, CDR2 SVGIG (reference sequence). Trimming cost V 3 bases and J 0 bases; bases outside gene matches: 10. CDR3 amino acids: CAWSAGDRGALNTEAFF. CDR3 in DNA: TGTGCCTGGAGCGCAGGGGACAGGGGAGCCCTGAACACTGAAGCTTTCTTT.

The rearrangement links TRBV9 to TRBJ2-5, with TRBD1 as a possible D gene (6 bases). The CDR3 is made up of 14 amino acids. V was cut by 4 bases and J by 5 bases, with 15 bases left in between. Per the germline V gene, CDR1 is SGDLS and CDR2 is YYNGEE. CDR3 amino acids: CASSLQGDGETQYF. The CDR3 bases are TGTGCCAGCAGCTTACAGGGCGATGGGGAGACCCAGTACTTC.

In its sample, this clone was seen once. The chain has TRBV18 and TRBJ1-1, with TRBD1 identical over 7 bases. The V gene end was trimmed by 4 bases and the J gene end by 2 bases; junction bases not matched to a gene: 10. CDR1 and CDR2 (germline): KGHSH, LQKENI. The length of the CDR3 is 16 residues. The CDR3 DNA is TGTGCCAGCTCACTGAGCCAGGGGACAGCTAACACTGAAGCTTTCTTT. This translates into CASSLSQGTANTEAFF.

In this sample, this clone turned up a few times. V is TRBV19 and J is TRBJ1-2, with TRBD1 identical over 9 bases. With V trimmed by 6 bases and J by 8 bases, 10 bases remained unmatched. This CDR3 is built from 14 residues. Germline CDR1 is LNHDA and CDR2 is SQIVND (reference sequence). CDR3 coding DNA: TGTGCCAGTAGAACAGGGGGCGCTGGAAGAGGCTACACCTTC. Encoded protein: CASRTGGAGRGYTF.

This clone was observed a few times. V gene TRBV18 combines with J gene TRBJ2-3, with 7 bases aligning to TRBD1. Trimming at V came to 5 bases and at J to 4 bases, leaving 3 bases not matched to a gene. The CDR3 covers 13 residues. Germline CDR1 is KGHSH and CDR2 is LQKENI. CDR3 sequence reads: CASSFGQADTQYF. Here the CDR3 DNA reads TGTGCCAGCTCATTCGGACAGGCAGATACGCAGTATTTT. Together with reference TRBV18 and TRBJ2-3, the CDR3 gives the full variable domain: NAGVMQNPRHLVRRRGQEARLRCSPMKGHSHVYWYRQLPEEGLKFMVYLQKENIIDESGMPKERFSAEFPKEGPSILRIQQVVRGDSAAYFCASSFGQADTQYFGPGTRLTVL.

This clone has more than one count but fewer than ten. This chain joins TRBV30 and TRBJ2-7; D remains ambiguous. The CDR3 is made up of 12 amino acids. Trimming pared 1 base from V and 6 bases from J, leaving 10 bases between. Germline CDR1 and CDR2: GTSNPN and SVGIG (reference sequence). CDR3 sequence reads: CAWSASPSEQYF. The CDR3 nucleotides are TGTGCCTGGAGTGCTTCCCCGAGCGAGCAGTACTTC.

This sequence joins TRBV19 and TRBJ1-4, with D possibly TRBD1 on 6 matching bases. This CDR3 contains 16 residues. In germline, CDR1 is LNHDA, CDR2 SQIVND (reference sequence). The V gene lost 3 bases and the J gene lost 4 bases, with 15 bases spanning the gap. The chain's CDR3 is CASSITPGRGNEKLFF. DNA of the CDR3: TGTGCCAGTAGTATTACGCCGGGCAGGGGTAATGAAAAACTGTTTTTT. The variable domain in full, with the rest retrieved from reference TRBV19 and TRBJ1-4, is DGGITQSPKYLFRKEGQNVTLSCEQNLNHDAMYWYRQDPGQGLRLIYYSQIVNDFQKGDIAEGYSVSREKKESFPLTVTSAQKNPTAFYLCASSITPGRGNEKLFFGSGTQLSVL.

The rearrangement links TRBV30 to TRBJ2-7, with TRBD1 matching over 8 bases. Germline CDR1 and CDR2: GTSNPN and SVGIG (reference sequence). V was pared by 6 bases and J by 7 bases, with 20 bases of the junction left unmatched. This CDR3 spans 16 amino acids. The CDR3 DNA reads TGTGCCTGCCACTTCGGGGTTGGACAGGGCCCTAGGGAGCAGTACTTC. Amino acid sequence: CACHFGVGQGPREQYF.

V and J are TRBV2 and TRBJ2-7, with 8 bases aligning to TRBD1. Germline assignment: CDR1 SNHLY and CDR2 FYNNEI. Trimming cost V 6 bases and J 0 bases; bases outside gene matches: 4. This CDR3 contains 14 residues. The chain's CDR3 is CASRDRVSSYEQYF. CDR3 sequence (DNA): TGTGCCAGCAGGGACAGGGTAAGCTCCTACGAGCAGTACTTC.

This clone turned up a few times. V is TRBV7-2 and J is TRBJ1-2, with D tentatively TRBD1 (6 bases). V was cut by 5 bases and J by 4 bases, with 11 bases left in between. Germline V gene lookup returns CDR1 SGHTA and CDR2 FQGNSA. The CDR3 length is 13 residues. As DNA, the CDR3 is TGTGCCAGCAGCGTGGACAGCATCTATGGCTACACCTTC. Translation: CASSVDSIYGYTF.

This chain links TRBV2 with TRBJ2-7; 9 nucleotides agree with TRBD1. Germline V gene sequence: CDR1 SNHLY, CDR2 FYNNEI. This CDR3 contains 12 residues. V gave up 2 bases and J gave up 12 bases; unmatched junction bases: 5. For the CDR3, the DNA is TGTGCCAGCAGTGAATACGGGACAGGGTGGTACTTC. Its protein is CASSEYGTGWYF.

The chain recombines TRBV5-5 with TRBJ1-5, with TRBD1 matching over 8 bases. J lost 5 bases, V lost 4 bases, and 11 bases had no gene match. In germline, CDR1 is SGHKS, CDR2 YYEKEE (reference sequence). This CDR3 contains 16 residues. CDR3 sequence (DNA): TGTGCCAGCAGCGGCGGGGCAGGGGGCAGTTATCAGCCCCAGCATTTT. Translating gives CASSGGAGGSYQPQHF. Variable domain in full (rest from reference TRBV5-5 and TRBJ1-5): DAGVTQSPTHLIKTRGQQVTLRCSPISGHKSVSWYQQVLGQGPQFIFQYYEKEERGRGNFPDRFSARQFPNYSSELNVNALLLGDSALYLCASSGGAGGSYQPQHFGDGTRLSIL.

The CDR3 DNA is TGCGCCAGCAGTCGTTCCAGCGGGGGGTCCTACGAGCAGTACTTC. Protein: CASSRSSGGSYEQYF. The genes are TRBV5-1 and TRBJ2-7; 9 bases are a match to TRBD2. Germline values: CDR1 SGHRS, CDR2 YFSETQ. The CDR3 has 15 residues. V gave up 5 bases and J gave up 1 base; unmatched junction bases: 7.

This clone was detected only once. The J gene is TRBJ1-2, the V gene TRBV28; 9 bases line up with TRBD1. Germline CDR1 and CDR2: MDHEN and SYDVKM. The CDR3 loop spans 15 amino acids. Germline trimming cut 6 bases from V and 5 bases from J; bases unmatched to any gene: 10. The CDR3 nucleotides read TGTGCCAGCAGCTCCCCGACAGGGGGGGTATATGGCTACACCTTC. Amino acid sequence: CASSSPTGGVYGYTF.

CDR3 residues: CAWSAPQGDTEAFF. DNA of the CDR3: TGTGCCTGGAGTGCCCCTCAGGGGGACACTGAAGCTTTCTTT. The chain couples TRBV30 to TRBJ1-1; 7 bases agree with TRBD1. The CDR3 sequence is 14 residues long. V shed 1 base, J shed 3 bases, and the junction held 5 bases outside the gene matches. CDR1 is GTSNPN and CDR2 is SVGIG in the germline V gene (reference sequence).

This clone showed up just a few times. The chain carries TRBV6-5 and TRBJ1-1; D remains unclear. Germline V gene sequence: CDR1 MNHEY, CDR2 SVGAGI. The CDR3 runs to 14 residues. V lost 7 bases and J lost 1, with 13 bases in between. This CDR3 is CASTEQMANTEAFF. The CDR3 DNA reads as TGTGCCAGCACCGAACAGATGGCGAACACTGAAGCTTTCTTT.

V is TRBV19 and J is TRBJ2-3, with TRBD1 identical over 9 bases. The CDR3 totals 14 residues. CDR1 is LNHDA, CDR2 SQIVND, per germline (reference sequence). With V trimmed by 6 bases and J by 6 bases, 7 bases remained unmatched. The CDR3 DNA reads as TGTGCCAGTAGCCTAGGACAGGGGTGGGATACGCAGTATTTT. Translated, it gives CASSLGQGWDTQYF. Looking up the rest from reference TRBV19 and TRBJ2-3 gives the full variable domain: DGGITQSPKYLFRKEGQNVTLSCEQNLNHDAMYWYRQDPGQGLRLIYYSQIVNDFQKGDIAEGYSVSREKKESFPLTVTSAQKNPTAFYLCASSLGQGWDTQYFGPGTRLTVL.

The V gene is TRBV5-1, the J gene TRBJ2-1; 8 nucleotides align to TRBD2. The junction had 18 bases not matched to a gene; V was cut back by 7 bases and J by 9 bases. This CDR3 has 16 residues. Germline CDR1 SGHRS, CDR2 YFSETQ. In DNA form, the CDR3 reads TGCGCCAGCCGATTGGGAGGAGCGGGAGTTCGGGCTGAGCAGTTCTTC. This gives the protein CASRLGGAGVRAEQFF.